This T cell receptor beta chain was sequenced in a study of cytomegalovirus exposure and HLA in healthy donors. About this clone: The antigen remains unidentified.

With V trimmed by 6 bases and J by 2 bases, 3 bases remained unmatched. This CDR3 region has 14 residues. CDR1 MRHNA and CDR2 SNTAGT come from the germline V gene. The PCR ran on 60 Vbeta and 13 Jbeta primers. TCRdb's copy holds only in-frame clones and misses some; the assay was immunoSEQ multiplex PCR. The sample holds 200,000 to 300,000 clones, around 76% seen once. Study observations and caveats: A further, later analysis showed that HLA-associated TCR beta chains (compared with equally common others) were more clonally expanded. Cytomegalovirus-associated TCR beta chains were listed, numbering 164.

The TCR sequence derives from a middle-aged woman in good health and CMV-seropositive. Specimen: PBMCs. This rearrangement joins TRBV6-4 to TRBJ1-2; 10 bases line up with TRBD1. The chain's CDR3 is CASSPGQGNYGYTF. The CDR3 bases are TGTGCCAGCAGCCCGGGACAGGGGAACTATGGCTACACCTTC.